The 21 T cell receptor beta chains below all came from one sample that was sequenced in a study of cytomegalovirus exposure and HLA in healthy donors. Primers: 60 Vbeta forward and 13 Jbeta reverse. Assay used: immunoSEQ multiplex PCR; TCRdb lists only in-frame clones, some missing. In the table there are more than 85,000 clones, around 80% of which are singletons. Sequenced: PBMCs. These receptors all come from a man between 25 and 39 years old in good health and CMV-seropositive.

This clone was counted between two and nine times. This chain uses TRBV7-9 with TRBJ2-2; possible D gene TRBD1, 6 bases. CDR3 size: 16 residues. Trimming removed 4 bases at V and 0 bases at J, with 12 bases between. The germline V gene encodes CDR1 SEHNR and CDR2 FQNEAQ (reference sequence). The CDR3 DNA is TGTGCCAGCAGCTCCAGGGGATCCGCGAACACCGGGGAGCTGTTTTTT. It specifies CASSSRGSANTGELFF.

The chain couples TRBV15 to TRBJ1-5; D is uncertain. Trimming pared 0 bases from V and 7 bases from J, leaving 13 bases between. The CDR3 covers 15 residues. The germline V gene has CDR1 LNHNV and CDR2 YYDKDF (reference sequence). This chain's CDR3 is CATSRDMGRGQPQHF. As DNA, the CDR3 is TGTGCCACCAGCAGAGATATGGGAAGAGGGCAGCCCCAGCATTTT.

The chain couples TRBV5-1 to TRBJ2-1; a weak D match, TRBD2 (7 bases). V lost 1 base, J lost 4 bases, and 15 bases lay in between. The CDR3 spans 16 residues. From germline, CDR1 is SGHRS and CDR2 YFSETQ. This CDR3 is CASSLTWGGRYNEQFF. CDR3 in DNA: TGCGCCAGCAGCTTGACATGGGGGGGCCGGTACAATGAGCAGTTCTTC.

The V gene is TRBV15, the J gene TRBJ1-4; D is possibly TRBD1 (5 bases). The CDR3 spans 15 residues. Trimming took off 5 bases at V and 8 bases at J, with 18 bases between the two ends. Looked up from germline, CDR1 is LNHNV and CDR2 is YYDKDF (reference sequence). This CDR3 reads CATSSLRTKKEKLFF. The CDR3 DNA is TGTGCCACCAGCTCCCTGAGGACAAAAAAGGAAAAACTGTTTTTT.

As DNA, the CDR3 is TGTGCCTGGAGTGACACTACCAAAAACATTCAGTACTTC. It encodes CAWSDTTKNIQYF. This rearrangement joins TRBV30 to TRBJ2-4; D unresolved. Germline CDR1 GTSNPN, CDR2 SVGIG (reference sequence). V gave up 1 base and J gave up 2 bases, with 6 bases separating them. The CDR3 has 13 amino acids.

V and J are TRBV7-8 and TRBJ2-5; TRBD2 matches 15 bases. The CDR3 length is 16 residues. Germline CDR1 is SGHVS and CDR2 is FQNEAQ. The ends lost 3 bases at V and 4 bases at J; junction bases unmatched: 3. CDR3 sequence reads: CASSLGLAGGRETQYF. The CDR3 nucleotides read TGTGCCAGCAGCTTGGGACTAGCGGGGGGTAGAGAGACCCAGTACTTC. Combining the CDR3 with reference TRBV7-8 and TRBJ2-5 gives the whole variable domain GAGVSQSPRYKVAKRGQDVALRCDPISGHVSLFWYQQALGQGPEFLTYFQNEAQLDKSGLPSDRFFAERPEGSVSTLKIQRTQQEDSAVYLCASSLGLAGGRETQYFGPGTRLLVL.

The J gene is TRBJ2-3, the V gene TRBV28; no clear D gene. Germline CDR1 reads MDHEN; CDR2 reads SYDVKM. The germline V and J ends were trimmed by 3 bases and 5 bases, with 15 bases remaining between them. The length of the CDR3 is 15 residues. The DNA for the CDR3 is TGTGCCAGCAGTTTCGCCCGCACATTTCAAGATACGCAGTATTTT. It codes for CASSFARTFQDTQYF. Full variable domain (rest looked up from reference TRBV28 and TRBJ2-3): DVKVTQSSRYLVKRTGEKVFLECVQDMDHENMFWYRQDPGLGLRLIYFSYDVKMKEKGDIPEGYSVSREKKERFSLILESASTNQTSMYLCASSFARTFQDTQYFGPGTRLTVL.

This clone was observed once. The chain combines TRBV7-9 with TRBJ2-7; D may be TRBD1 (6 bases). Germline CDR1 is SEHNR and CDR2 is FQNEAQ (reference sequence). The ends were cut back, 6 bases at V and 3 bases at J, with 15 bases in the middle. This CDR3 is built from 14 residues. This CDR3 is CASSHRDTYYEQYF. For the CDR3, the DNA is TGTGCCAGCAGTCACAGGGACACCTACTACGAGCAGTACTTC.

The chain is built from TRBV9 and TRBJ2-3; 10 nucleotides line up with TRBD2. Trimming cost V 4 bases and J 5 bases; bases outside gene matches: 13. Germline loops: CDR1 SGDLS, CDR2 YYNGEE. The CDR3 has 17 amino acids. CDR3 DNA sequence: TGTGCCAGCAGCCTCCGTGCAGCGGGGGGGCCGGGAGATACGCAGTATTTT. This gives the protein CASSLRAAGGPGDTQYF.

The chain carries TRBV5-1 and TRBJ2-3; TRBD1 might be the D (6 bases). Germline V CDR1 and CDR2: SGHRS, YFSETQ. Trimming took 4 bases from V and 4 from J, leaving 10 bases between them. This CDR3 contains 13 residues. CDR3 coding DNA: TGCGCCAGCAGCCCGGACAGCGCAGATACGCAGTATTTT. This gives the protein CASSPDSADTQYF.

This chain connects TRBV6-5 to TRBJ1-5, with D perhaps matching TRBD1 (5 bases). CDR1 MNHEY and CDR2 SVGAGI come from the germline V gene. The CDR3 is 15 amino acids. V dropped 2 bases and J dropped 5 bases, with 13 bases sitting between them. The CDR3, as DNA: TGTGCCAGCAGTTACACCCAGGGAAGTGATCAGCCCCAGCATTTT. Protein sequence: CASSYTQGSDQPQHF.

The CDR3: CASSKPTGPRGYTF. DNA of the CDR3: TGTGCCAGCAGCAAACCCACAGGGCCTCGTGGCTACACCTTC. The chain couples TRBV21-1 to TRBJ1-2; whether TRBD1, the table's D call, matches the DNA was not checked. TRBV21-1 is reported as a pseudogene. The CDR3 has 14 amino acids.

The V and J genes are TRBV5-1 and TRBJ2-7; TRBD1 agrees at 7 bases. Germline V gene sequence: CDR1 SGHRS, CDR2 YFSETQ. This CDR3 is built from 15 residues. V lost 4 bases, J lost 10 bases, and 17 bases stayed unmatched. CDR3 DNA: TGCGCCAGCAGCCGGACTGACGGACAGGTCGGACCTCAGTACTTC. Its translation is CASSRTDGQVGPQYF.

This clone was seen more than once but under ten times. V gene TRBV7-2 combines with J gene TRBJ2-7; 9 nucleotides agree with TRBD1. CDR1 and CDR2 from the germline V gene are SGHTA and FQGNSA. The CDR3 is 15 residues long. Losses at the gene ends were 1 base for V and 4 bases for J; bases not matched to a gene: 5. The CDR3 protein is CASSLDLDRGYEQYF. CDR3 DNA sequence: TGTGCCAGCAGCTTAGATCTGGACAGGGGATACGAGCAGTACTTC.

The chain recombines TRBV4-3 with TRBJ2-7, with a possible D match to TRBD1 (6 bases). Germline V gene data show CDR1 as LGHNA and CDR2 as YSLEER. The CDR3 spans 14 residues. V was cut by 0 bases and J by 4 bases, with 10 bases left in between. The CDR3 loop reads CASSQDWGLYEQYF. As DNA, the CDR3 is TGCGCCAGCAGCCAAGATTGGGGGCTATACGAGCAGTACTTC.

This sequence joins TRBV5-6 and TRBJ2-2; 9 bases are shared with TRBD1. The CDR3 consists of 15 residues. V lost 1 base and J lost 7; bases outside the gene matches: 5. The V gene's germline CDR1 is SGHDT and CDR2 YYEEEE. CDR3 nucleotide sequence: TGTGCCAGCAGCTTGAACAGGGGGCGCAGCGGGGAGCTGTTTTTT. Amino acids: CASSLNRGRSGELFF.

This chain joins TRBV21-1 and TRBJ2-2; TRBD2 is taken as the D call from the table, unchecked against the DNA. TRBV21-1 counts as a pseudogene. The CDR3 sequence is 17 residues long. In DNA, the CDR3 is TGTGCCAGCAGCAAAGCGGAGGGGCGTTCGAACACCGGGGAGCTGTTTTTT. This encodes CASSKAEGRSNTGELFF.

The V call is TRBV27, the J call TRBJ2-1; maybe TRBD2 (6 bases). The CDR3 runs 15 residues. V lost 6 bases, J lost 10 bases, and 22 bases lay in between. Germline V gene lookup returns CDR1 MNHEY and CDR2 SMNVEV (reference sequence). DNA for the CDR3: TGTGCCAGCAGGTCGGACGGGACTTTATATTGGGAGCAGTTCTTC. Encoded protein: CASRSDGTLYWEQFF.

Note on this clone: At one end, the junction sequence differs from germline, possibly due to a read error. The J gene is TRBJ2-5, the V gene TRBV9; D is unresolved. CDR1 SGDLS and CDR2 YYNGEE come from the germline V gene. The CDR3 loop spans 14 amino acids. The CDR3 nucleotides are TGTGCCAGCAGCGTAAGGAGTTTCCAAGGGACCCAGTACTTC. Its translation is CASSVRSFQGTQYF.

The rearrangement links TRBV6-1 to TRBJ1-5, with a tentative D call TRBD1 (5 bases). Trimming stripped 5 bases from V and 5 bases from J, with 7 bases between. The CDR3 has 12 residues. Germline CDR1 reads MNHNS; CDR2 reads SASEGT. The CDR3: CASSIQDQPQHF. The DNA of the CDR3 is TGTGCCAGCAGTATACAGGATCAGCCCCAGCATTTT.

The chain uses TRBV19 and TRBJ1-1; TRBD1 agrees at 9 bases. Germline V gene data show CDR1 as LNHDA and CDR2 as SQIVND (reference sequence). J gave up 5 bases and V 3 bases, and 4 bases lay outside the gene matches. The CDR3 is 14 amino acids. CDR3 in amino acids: CASSIGTGRTEAFF. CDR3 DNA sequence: TGTGCCAGTAGTATTGGGACAGGGAGGACTGAAGCTTTCTTT.